Listed below are T cell receptor beta chains from one sample, sequenced in a study of naive CD8 T cells in extremely preterm neonates. Using immunoSEQ multiplex PCR, the repertoire was profiled, and TCRdb retains in-frame clones only, with some absent. The sample comprises approximately 7,700 clones, 95% to 98% of which are singletons, and around 0.36% rests with the top ten. The sequenced sample consisted of naive CD8+ T cells from cord blood. The source of these receptors is a newborn in good health. Each CDR3 is given without its conserved first and last residue. D genes are given only for firm matches. Size values are once, few and many counts, or a class for expanded clones, and some rows have none.

>TRBD2|TRBV13|11|NA
ASSQLAGDEQY
>NA|TRBV27|12|NA
ASSLQGAGNTIY
>NA|TRBV2|10|NA
ASIAQGNEQY
>TRBD2|TRBV11-2|12|once
ASSFGGGSDEQY
>NA|TRBV6-1|12|NA
ASSEGQGTDTQY
>NA|TRBV29-1|12|NA
SVELLAGEEKLF
>NA|TRBV6-5|11|NA
ASSWGQNTEAF
>TRBD2|TRBV7-3|14|NA
ASSLWTSGGRNEQF
>NA|TRBV4-2|11|NA
ASSPGGNYEQY
>NA|TRBV10-3|11|NA
AISDGVAYEQY
>NA|TRBV4-3|11|NA
ASSQDSTGELF
>NA|TRBV27|13|NA
ASSLWTASTDTQY
>TRBD2|TRBV9|14|NA
ASSDPISGATDTQY
>TRBD1|TRBV27|14|NA
ASSLRQGYGNSPLH
>NA|TRBV9|15|NA
ASSVESSTRRVNEQF
>TRBD2|TRBV7-3|13|NA
ASSLLAGGHNEQF
>TRBD1|TRBV10-3|11|NA
AISETGVYEQY
>NA|TRBV15|12|NA
ATSRYGVGDGYT
>NA|TRBV6-4|14|NA
ASSDAPADPGVKVF
>TRBD1|TRBV29-1|13|NA
SVEGTGTGFTEAF
>NA|TRBV11-2|10|NA
ASSLVVYEQY
>TRBD1|TRBV7-6|15|NA
ASSLRKGTVNTGELF
>TRBD2|TRBV29-1|11|NA
SGTGGSYNEQF
>TRBD2|TRBV11-2|11|NA
ASSSGGAAEQY
>TRBD1|TRBV5-6|12|NA
ASSFGQVAYGYT
>TRBD1|TRBV13|14|NA
ASSLGGQGQGDGYT
>NA|TRBV7-6|13|NA
ASSSLDRENSPLH
>NA|TRBV5-4|14|NA
ASSTRQVQSNQPQH
>TRBD2|TRBV9|14|NA
ASSSRLAGDTGELF
>NA|TRBV30|10|NA
AWIQGGRGYT
>TRBD1|TRBV4-1|15|NA
ASSQETGTAYNQPQH
>NA|TRBV4-1|13|NA
ASSQERADPYEQY